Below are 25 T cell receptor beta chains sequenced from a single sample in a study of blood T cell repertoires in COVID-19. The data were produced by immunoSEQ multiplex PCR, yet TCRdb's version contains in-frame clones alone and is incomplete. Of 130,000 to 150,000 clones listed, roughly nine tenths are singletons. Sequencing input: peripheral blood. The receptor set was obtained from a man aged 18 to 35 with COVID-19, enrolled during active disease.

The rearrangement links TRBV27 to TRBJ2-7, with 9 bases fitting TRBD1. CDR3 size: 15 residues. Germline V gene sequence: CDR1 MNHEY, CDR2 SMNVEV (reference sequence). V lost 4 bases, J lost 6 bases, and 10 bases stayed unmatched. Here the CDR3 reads CASSSIRDRVGEQYF. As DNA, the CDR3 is TGTGCCAGCAGTTCCATCCGGGACAGGGTAGGCGAGCAGTACTTC.

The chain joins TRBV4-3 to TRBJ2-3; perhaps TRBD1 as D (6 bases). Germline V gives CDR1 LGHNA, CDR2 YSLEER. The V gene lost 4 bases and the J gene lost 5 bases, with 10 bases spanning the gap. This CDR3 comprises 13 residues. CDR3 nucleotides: TGCGCCAGCAGCCCCGAGGGGGTAGATACGCAGTATTTT. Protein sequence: CASSPEGVDTQYF.

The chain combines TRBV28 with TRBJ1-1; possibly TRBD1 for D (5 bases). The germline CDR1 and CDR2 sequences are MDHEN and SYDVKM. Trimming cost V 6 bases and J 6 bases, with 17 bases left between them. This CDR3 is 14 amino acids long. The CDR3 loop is CASRLQGGRAEAFF. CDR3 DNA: TGTGCCAGCAGACTCCAGGGAGGTAGGGCTGAAGCTTTCTTT.

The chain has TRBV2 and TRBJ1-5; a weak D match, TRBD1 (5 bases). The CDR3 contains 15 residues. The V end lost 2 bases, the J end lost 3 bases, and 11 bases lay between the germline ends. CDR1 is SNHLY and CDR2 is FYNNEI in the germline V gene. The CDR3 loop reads CASSELRADNQPQHF. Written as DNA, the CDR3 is TGTGCCAGCAGTGAACTCAGGGCGGACAATCAGCCCCAGCATTTT. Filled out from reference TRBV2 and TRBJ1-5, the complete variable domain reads EPEVTQTPSHQVTQMGQEVILRCVPISNHLYFYWYRQILGQKVEFLVSFYNNEISEKSEIFDDQFSVERPDGSNFTLKIRSTKLEDSAMYFCASSELRADNQPQHFGDGTRLSIL.

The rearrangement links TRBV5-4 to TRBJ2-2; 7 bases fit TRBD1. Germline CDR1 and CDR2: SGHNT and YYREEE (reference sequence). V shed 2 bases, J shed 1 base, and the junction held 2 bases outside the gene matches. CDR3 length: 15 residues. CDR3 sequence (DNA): TGTGCCAGCAGCTTATGGACAGGGAACACCGGGGAGCTGTTTTTT. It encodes CASSLWTGNTGELFF.

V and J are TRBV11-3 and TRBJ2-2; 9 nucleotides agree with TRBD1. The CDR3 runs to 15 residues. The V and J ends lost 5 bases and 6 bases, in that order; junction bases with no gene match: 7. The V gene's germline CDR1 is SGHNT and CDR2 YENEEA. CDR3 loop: CASSQGTGWSGELFF. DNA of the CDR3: TGTGCCAGCAGCCAGGGGACAGGGTGGTCCGGGGAGCTGTTTTTT.

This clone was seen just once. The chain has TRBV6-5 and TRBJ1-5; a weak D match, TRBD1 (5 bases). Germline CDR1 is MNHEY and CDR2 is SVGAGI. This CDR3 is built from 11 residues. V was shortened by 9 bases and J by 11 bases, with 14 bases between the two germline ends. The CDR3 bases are TGTGCCAGAGGACCGGGGGGATCCCAGCATTTT. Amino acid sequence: CARGPGGSQHF.

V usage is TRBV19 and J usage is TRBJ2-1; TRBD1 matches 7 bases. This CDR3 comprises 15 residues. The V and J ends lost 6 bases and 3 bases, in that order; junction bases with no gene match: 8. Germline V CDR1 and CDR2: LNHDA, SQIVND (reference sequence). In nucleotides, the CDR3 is TGTGCCAGTAGGCCCGACAGGGATCGCTACAATGAGCAGTTCTTC. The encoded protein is CASRPDRDRYNEQFF.

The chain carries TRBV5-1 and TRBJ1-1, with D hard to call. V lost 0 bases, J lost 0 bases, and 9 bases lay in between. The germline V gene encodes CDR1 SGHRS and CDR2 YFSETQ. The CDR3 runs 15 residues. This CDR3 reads CASSLEGALNTEAFF. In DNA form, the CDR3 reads TGCGCCAGCAGCTTGGAAGGAGCCTTGAACACTGAAGCTTTCTTT. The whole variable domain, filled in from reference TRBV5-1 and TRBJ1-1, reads KAGVTQTPRYLIKTRGQQVTLSCSPISGHRSVSWYQQTPGQGLQFLFEYFSETQRNKGNFPGRFSGRQFSNSRSEMNVSTLELGDSALYLCASSLEGALNTEAFFGQGTRLTVV.

The chain's CDR3 is CASSQLLSGTSYNEQFF. CDR3 coding DNA: TGCGCCAGCAGCCAACTTCTCTCCGGGACTTCCTACAATGAGCAGTTCTTC. V usage is TRBV4-3 and J usage is TRBJ2-1, with TRBD2 as a possible D gene (6 bases). The germline V and J ends were trimmed by 2 bases and 1 base, with 15 bases remaining between them. Germline V gene data show CDR1 as LGHNA and CDR2 as YSLEER. The CDR3 contains 17 residues.

The CDR3 loop is CASSVAARLDQETQYF. The CDR3 DNA sequence: TGTGCCAGCAGCGTAGCCGCCCGACTAGATCAAGAGACCCAGTACTTC. The chain links TRBV9 to TRBJ2-5; possibly TRBD2 for D (6 bases). V was shortened by 0 bases and J by 2 bases, with 14 bases between the two germline ends. In germline, CDR1 is SGDLS, CDR2 YYNGEE. This CDR3 comprises 16 residues. The variable domain in full, with the rest retrieved from reference TRBV9 and TRBJ2-5, is DSGVTQTPKHLITATGQRVTLRCSPRSGDLSVYWYQQSLDQGLQFLIQYYNGEERAKGNILERFSAQQFPDLHSELNLSSLELGDSALYFCASSVAARLDQETQYFGPGTRLLVL.

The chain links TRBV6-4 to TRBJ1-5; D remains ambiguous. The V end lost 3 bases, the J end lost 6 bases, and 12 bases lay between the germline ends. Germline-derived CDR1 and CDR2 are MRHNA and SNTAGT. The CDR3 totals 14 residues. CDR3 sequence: CASSERGLIQPQHF. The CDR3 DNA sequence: TGTGCCAGCAGTGAACGCGGACTAATTCAGCCCCAGCATTTT.

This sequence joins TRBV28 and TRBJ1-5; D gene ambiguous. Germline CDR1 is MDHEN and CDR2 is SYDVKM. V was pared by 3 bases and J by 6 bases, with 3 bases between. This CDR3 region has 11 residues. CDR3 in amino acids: CASSFSQPQHF. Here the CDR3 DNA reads TGTGCCAGCAGTTTCAGTCAGCCCCAGCATTTT.

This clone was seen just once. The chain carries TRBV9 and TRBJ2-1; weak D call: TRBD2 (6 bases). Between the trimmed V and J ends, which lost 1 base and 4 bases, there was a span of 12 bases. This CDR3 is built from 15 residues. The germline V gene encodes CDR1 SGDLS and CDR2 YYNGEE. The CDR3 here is CASSVRESSYNEQFF. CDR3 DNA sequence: TGTGCCAGCAGCGTACGGGAGTCCTCTTACAATGAGCAGTTCTTC.

The CDR3 here is CASGFIRGHDTEAFF. CDR3 coding DNA: TGTGCTAGTGGTTTTATCAGGGGGCACGACACTGAAGCTTTCTTT. The genes are TRBV12-5 and TRBJ1-1; TRBD1 aligns across 8 bases. Germline lookup yields CDR1 LGHNT and CDR2 FRNRAP. Trimming removed 3 bases from V and 3 bases from J; junction bases left unmatched: 6. The CDR3 loop spans 15 amino acids. The complete variable domain, with remaining parts taken from reference TRBV12-5 and TRBJ1-1, reads DARVTQTPRHKVTEMGQEVTMRCQPILGHNTVFWYRQTMMQGLELLAYFRNRAPLDDSGMPKDRFSAEMPDATLATLKIQPSEPRDSAVYFCASGFIRGHDTEAFFGQGTRLTVV.

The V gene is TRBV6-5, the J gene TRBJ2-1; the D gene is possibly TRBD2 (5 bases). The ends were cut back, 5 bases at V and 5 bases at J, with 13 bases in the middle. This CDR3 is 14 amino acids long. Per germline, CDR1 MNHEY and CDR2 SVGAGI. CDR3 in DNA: TGTGCCAGCAGTACAGAGGGATTGGACAATGAGCAGTTCTTC. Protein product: CASSTEGLDNEQFF.

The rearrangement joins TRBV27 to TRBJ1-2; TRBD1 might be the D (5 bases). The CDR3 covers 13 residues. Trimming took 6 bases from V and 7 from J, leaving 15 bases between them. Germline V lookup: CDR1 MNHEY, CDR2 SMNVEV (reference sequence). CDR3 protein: CASSRRVGLGYTF. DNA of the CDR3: TGTGCCAGCAGCCGCAGGGTGGGCCTTGGCTACACCTTC.

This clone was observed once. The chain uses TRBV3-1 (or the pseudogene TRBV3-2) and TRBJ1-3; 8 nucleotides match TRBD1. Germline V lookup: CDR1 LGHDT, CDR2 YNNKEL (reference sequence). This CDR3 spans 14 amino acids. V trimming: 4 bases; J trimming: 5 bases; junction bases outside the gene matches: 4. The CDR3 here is CASSPGGARNTIYF. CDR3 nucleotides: TGTGCCAGCAGCCCAGGGGGCGCGAGAAACACCATATATTTT.

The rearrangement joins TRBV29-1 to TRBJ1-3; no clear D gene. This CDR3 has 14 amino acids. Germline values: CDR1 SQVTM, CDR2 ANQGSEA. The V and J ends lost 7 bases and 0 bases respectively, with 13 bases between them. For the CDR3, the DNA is TGCAGCGCTTTGGCTGGGAGCTCTGGAAACACCATATATTTT. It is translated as CSALAGSSGNTIYF.

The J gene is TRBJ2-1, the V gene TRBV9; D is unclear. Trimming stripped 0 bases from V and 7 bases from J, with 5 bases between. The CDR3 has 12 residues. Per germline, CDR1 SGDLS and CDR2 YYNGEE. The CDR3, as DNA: TGTGCCAGCAGCGTAGGGGCTAATGAGCAGTTCTTC. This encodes CASSVGANEQFF.

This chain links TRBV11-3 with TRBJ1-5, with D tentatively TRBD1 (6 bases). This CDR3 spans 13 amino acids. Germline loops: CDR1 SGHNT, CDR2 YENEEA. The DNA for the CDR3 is TGTGGGCAGGGGACGGTTCATAATCAGCCCCAGCATTTT. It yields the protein CGQGTVHNQPQHF.

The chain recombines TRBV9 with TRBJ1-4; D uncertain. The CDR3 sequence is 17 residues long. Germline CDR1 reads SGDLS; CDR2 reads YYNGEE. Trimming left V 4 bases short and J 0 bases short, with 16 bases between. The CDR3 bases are TGTGCCAGCAGCCCAGGTCGGTCGGCAGCAACTAATGAAAAACTGTTTTTT. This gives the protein CASSPGRSAATNEKLFF.

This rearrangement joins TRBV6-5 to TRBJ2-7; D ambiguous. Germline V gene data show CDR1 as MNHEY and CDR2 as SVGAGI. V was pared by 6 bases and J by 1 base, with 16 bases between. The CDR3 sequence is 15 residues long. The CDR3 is CASSLGRRRSYEQYF. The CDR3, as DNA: TGTGCCAGCAGCCTAGGTAGGAGACGGTCCTACGAGCAGTACTTC.

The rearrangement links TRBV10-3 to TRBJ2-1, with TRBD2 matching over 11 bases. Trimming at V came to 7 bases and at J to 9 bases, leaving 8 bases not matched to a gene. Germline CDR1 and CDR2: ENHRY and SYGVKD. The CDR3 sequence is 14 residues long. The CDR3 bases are TGTGCCATCACACTAGCGGGAGTGGGGGGTGAGCAGTTCTTC. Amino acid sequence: CAITLAGVGGEQFF.

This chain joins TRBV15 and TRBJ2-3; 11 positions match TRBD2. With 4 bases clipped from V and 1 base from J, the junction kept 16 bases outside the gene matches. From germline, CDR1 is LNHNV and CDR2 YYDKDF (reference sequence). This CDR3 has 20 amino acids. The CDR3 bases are TGTGCCACCAGCACAGCCTCACTAGCGGGAGCTAAGGACCGCACAGATACGCAGTATTTT. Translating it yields CATSTASLAGAKDRTDTQYF.